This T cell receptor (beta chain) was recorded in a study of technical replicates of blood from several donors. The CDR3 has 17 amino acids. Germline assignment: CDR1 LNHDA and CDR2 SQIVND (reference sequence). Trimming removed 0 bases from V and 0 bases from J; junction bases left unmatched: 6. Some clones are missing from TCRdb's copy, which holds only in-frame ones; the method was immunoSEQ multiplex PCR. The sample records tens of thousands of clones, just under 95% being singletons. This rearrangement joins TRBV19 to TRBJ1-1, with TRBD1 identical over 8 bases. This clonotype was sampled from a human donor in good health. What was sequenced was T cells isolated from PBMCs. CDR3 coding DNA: TGTGCCAGTAGTATAGATTCCCTGACAGGGGTGAACACTGAAGCTTTCTTT. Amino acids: CASSIDSLTGVNTEAFF.